These T cell receptor beta chains were read from a single sample in a study of OX40 agonist ivuxolimab in advanced cancers. Only in-frame clones appear in the TCRdb table, and some are missing; sequencing was by immunoSEQ multiplex PCR. The sample yields about 85,000 clones, roughly 84% seen once. Specimen: CD4+ or CD8+ T cells sorted from blood, collected in a trial of the OX40 agonist ivuxolimab. These receptors all stem from an adult with an advanced solid tumor such as melanoma, head and neck, liver or kidney cancer. Both conserved end residues are part of each CDR3. A D gene is named only where the DNA matches it firmly. Some rows have no size entry. The others give once, few or many, or a class for an expanded clone.

j_call: TRBJ2-7
d_call: NA
v_call: TRBV5-4
clone_size: NA
cdr3_aa: CASSDGPGVLYEQYF
cdr3_nt: TGTGCCAGCAGCGATGGTCCGGGGGTTCTCTACGAGCAGTACTTC

j_call: TRBJ2-1
d_call: TRBD1
v_call: TRBV19
clone_size: NA
cdr3_aa: CASSKGQGYEQFF
cdr3_nt: TGTGCCAGTAGCAAGGGACAGGGCTATGAGCAGTTCTTC

j_call: TRBJ2-7
d_call: NA
v_call: TRBV7-6
clone_size: medium-sized
cdr3_aa: CASSTRRTYEQYF
cdr3_nt: TGTGCCAGCAGCACCCGACGAACCTACGAGCAGTACTTC

j_call: TRBJ2-3
d_call: NA
v_call: TRBV18
clone_size: NA
cdr3_aa: CASNAPSGHTDTQYF
cdr3_nt: TGTGCCAGCAACGCACCCTCCGGACACACAGATACGCAGTATTTT

j_call: TRBJ1-1
d_call: NA
v_call: TRBV6-5
clone_size: NA
cdr3_aa: CASSYSFEGLRYKAFF
cdr3_nt: TGTGCCAGCAGTTACTCGTTTGAGGGTTTACGCTATAAAGCTTTCTTT

j_call: TRBJ1-6
d_call: NA
v_call: TRBV6-5
clone_size: NA
cdr3_aa: CASSPRTVGSGALHF
cdr3_nt: TGTGCCAGCAGTCCCCGGACAGTGGGCTCGGGGGCCCTCCACTTT

j_call: TRBJ1-1
d_call: NA
v_call: TRBV4-1
clone_size: NA
cdr3_aa: CASSLYGGMNTEAFF
cdr3_nt: TGCGCCAGCAGCCTGTACGGGGGGATGAACACTGAAGCTTTCTTT

j_call: TRBJ1-6
d_call: NA
v_call: TRBV5-6
clone_size: NA
cdr3_aa: CASSLGSYNSPLHF
cdr3_nt: TGTGCCAGCAGCTTGGGCAGCTATAATTCACCCCTCCACTTT

j_call: TRBJ2-5
d_call: TRBD2
v_call: TRBV7-3
clone_size: few
cdr3_aa: CASSPGLAVRTQYF
cdr3_nt: TGTGCCAGCAGCCCGGGACTAGCGGTCAGGACCCAGTACTTC

j_call: TRBJ1-2
d_call: NA
v_call: TRBV14
clone_size: few
cdr3_aa: CASSRMLGANYGYTF
cdr3_nt: TGTGCCAGCAGCCGCATGTTAGGAGCTAACTATGGCTACACCTTC

j_call: TRBJ1-1
d_call: NA
v_call: TRBV7-9
clone_size: NA
cdr3_aa: CASSLVRPEAFF
cdr3_nt: TGTGCCAGCAGCTTAGTGCGGCCTGAAGCTTTCTTT

j_call: TRBJ2-5
d_call: NA
v_call: TRBV11-2
clone_size: NA
cdr3_aa: CASSLHDQLNIPGETQYF
cdr3_nt: TGTGCCAGCAGCTTACACGACCAACTCAATATCCCGGGGGAGACCCAGTACTTC

j_call: TRBJ2-1
d_call: TRBD2
v_call: TRBV4-2
clone_size: NA
cdr3_aa: CASSQGAGGPYNEQFF
cdr3_nt: TGTGCCAGCAGCCAAGGAGCGGGGGGCCCCTACAATGAGCAGTTCTTC

j_call: TRBJ1-1
d_call: NA
v_call: TRBV6-5
clone_size: NA
cdr3_aa: CASGLTVISNTEAFF
cdr3_nt: TGTGCCAGCGGTCTCACGGTGATTTCGAACACTGAAGCTTTCTTT

j_call: TRBJ2-5
d_call: NA
v_call: TRBV19
clone_size: NA
cdr3_aa: CASSWVGETQYF
cdr3_nt: TGTGCCAGTAGTTGGGTGGGGGAGACCCAGTACTTC

j_call: TRBJ2-7
d_call: NA
v_call: TRBV4-3
clone_size: NA
cdr3_aa: CASSQGHGPTGRADYEQYF
cdr3_nt: TGCGCCAGCAGCCAAGGTCACGGACCGACAGGGAGGGCGGACTACGAGCAGTACTTC

j_call: TRBJ1-5
d_call: NA
v_call: TRBV7-9
clone_size: NA
cdr3_aa: CASSPGQEVGNQPQHF
cdr3_nt: TGTGCCTCTTCGCCCGGGCAGGAAGTCGGCAATCAGCCCCAGCATTTT

j_call: TRBJ2-7
d_call: NA
v_call: TRBV18
clone_size: NA
cdr3_aa: CASSPDSYEQYF
cdr3_nt: TGTGCCAGCTCACCCGACTCCTACGAGCAGTACTTC

j_call: TRBJ2-5
d_call: TRBD2
v_call: TRBV9
clone_size: NA
cdr3_aa: CASSVGQGRGTQGTQYF
cdr3_nt: TGTGCCAGCAGCGTAGGTCAAGGGAGGGGCACCCAGGGGACCCAGTACTTC

j_call: TRBJ1-5
d_call: NA
v_call: TRBV19
clone_size: NA
cdr3_aa: CASSISGHQPQHF
cdr3_nt: TGTGCCAGTAGTATTTCCGGTCATCAGCCCCAGCATTTT

j_call: TRBJ2-5
d_call: TRBD2
v_call: TRBV7-2
clone_size: NA
cdr3_aa: CATSRGLAGGLKQETQYF
cdr3_nt: TGTGCCACCTCACGAGGACTAGCGGGGGGACTCAAACAGGAGACCCAGTACTTC

j_call: TRBJ2-1
d_call: TRBD2
v_call: TRBV19
clone_size: NA
cdr3_aa: CAAGLAFEQFF
cdr3_nt: TGTGCCGCGGGACTAGCGTTTGAGCAGTTCTTC

j_call: TRBJ1-4
d_call: NA
v_call: TRBV6-5
clone_size: NA
cdr3_aa: CASSALGAYEKLFF
cdr3_nt: TGTGCCAGCAGCGCCTTAGGGGCGTATGAAAAACTGTTTTTT

j_call: TRBJ2-7
d_call: NA
v_call: TRBV6-1
clone_size: NA
cdr3_aa: CASSYQRNEQYF
cdr3_nt: TGTGCCAGCAGTTATCAACGGAACGAGCAGTACTTC

j_call: TRBJ2-7
d_call: TRBD1
v_call: TRBV7-6
clone_size: NA
cdr3_aa: CASSWDRAYEQYF
cdr3_nt: TGTGCCAGCAGCTGGGACAGAGCCTACGAGCAGTACTTC

j_call: TRBJ1-1
d_call: NA
v_call: TRBV6-5
clone_size: NA
cdr3_aa: CASRVDIWNTEAFF
cdr3_nt: TGTGCCAGCAGGGTCGACATCTGGAACACTGAAGCTTTCTTT

j_call: TRBJ2-3
d_call: TRBD1
v_call: TRBV9
clone_size: NA
cdr3_aa: CASSVRDRGTGTDTQYF
cdr3_nt: TGTGCCAGCAGCGTCCGGGACAGGGGAACTGGCACAGATACGCAGTATTTT

j_call: TRBJ2-1
d_call: NA
v_call: TRBV28
clone_size: NA
cdr3_aa: CASTPGVWDTGPGRYNEQFF
cdr3_nt: TGTGCCAGCACCCCTGGGGTTTGGGACACGGGCCCCGGGCGGTACAATGAGCAGTTCTTC

j_call: TRBJ2-3
d_call: TRBD2
v_call: TRBV7-9
clone_size: NA
cdr3_aa: CATPGLAGEPQYF
cdr3_nt: TGTGCCACCCCGGGACTAGCGGGAGAACCGCAGTATTTT

j_call: TRBJ2-5
d_call: NA
v_call: TRBV27
clone_size: NA
cdr3_aa: CASSSLGHGQETQYF
cdr3_nt: TGTGCCAGCAGTTCGCTCGGACATGGACAAGAGACCCAGTACTTC

j_call: TRBJ2-5
d_call: TRBD2
v_call: TRBV19
clone_size: NA
cdr3_aa: CASSIHSGRQETQYF
cdr3_nt: TGTGCCAGTAGTATTCATAGCGGGAGACAAGAGACCCAGTACTTC

j_call: TRBJ1-1
d_call: NA
v_call: TRBV10-3
clone_size: NA
cdr3_aa: CAISEGTRTEAFF
cdr3_nt: TGTGCCATCAGTGAAGGGACTCGGACTGAAGCTTTCTTT

j_call: TRBJ2-5
d_call: NA
v_call: TRBV11-2
clone_size: NA
cdr3_aa: CASSLAEYQTQYF
cdr3_nt: TGTGCCAGCAGCTTAGCCGAGTATCAGACCCAGTACTTC

j_call: TRBJ1-4
d_call: TRBD1
v_call: TRBV4-1
clone_size: NA
cdr3_aa: CASSQVAWGQLNEKLFF
cdr3_nt: TGCGCCAGCAGCCAAGTAGCTTGGGGACAGCTTAATGAAAAACTGTTTTTT

j_call: TRBJ1-4
d_call: NA
v_call: TRBV19
clone_size: NA
cdr3_aa: CASSMRGHGATNEKLFF
cdr3_nt: TGTGCCAGTAGTATGCGGGGACACGGTGCAACTAATGAAAAACTGTTTTTT

j_call: TRBJ1-3
d_call: NA
v_call: TRBV5-1
clone_size: NA
cdr3_aa: CASSPGTSGNTIYF
cdr3_nt: TGCGCCAGCAGCCCCGGGACATCTGGAAACACCATATATTTT

j_call: TRBJ1-1
d_call: NA
v_call: TRBV19
clone_size: NA
cdr3_aa: CASSMVRAIGSGRKAFF
cdr3_nt: TGTGCCAGTAGTATGGTCCGAGCGATCGGGTCGGGCAGGAAAGCTTTCTTT

j_call: TRBJ2-2
d_call: TRBD2
v_call: TRBV28
clone_size: NA
cdr3_aa: CATRSLAGGLGGELFF
cdr3_nt: TGTGCCACCAGGTCGCTAGCGGGGGGGCTCGGCGGGGAGCTGTTTTTT

j_call: TRBJ1-2
d_call: NA
v_call: TRBV11-2
clone_size: NA
cdr3_aa: CASSPQGQGYTF
cdr3_nt: TGTGCCAGCAGCCCCCAAGGACAGGGCTACACCTTC

j_call: TRBJ2-7
d_call: TRBD1
v_call: TRBV6-6
clone_size: once
cdr3_aa: CASSYSGTGPYEQYF
cdr3_nt: TGTGCCAGCAGTTACTCAGGGACAGGGCCCTACGAGCAGTACTTC

j_call: TRBJ2-3
d_call: NA
v_call: TRBV7-9
clone_size: NA
cdr3_aa: CASSFPVMADTQYF
cdr3_nt: TGTGCCAGCAGTTTCCCAGTTATGGCAGATACGCAGTATTTT

j_call: TRBJ2-4
d_call: TRBD2
v_call: TRBV2
clone_size: once
cdr3_aa: CASSGAGQGNIQYF
cdr3_nt: TGTGCCAGCAGTGGAGCGGGGCAGGGAAACATTCAGTACTTC

j_call: TRBJ2-2
d_call: NA
v_call: TRBV7-9
clone_size: NA
cdr3_aa: CASSLAGTGELFF
cdr3_nt: TGTGCCAGCAGCTTAGCTGGGACCGGGGAGCTGTTTTTT

j_call: TRBJ2-6
d_call: NA
v_call: TRBV4-1
clone_size: NA
cdr3_aa: CASSQDTGVYSGANVLTF
cdr3_nt: TGCGCCAGCAGCCAAGATACTGGGGTGTACTCTGGGGCCAACGTCCTGACTTTC

j_call: TRBJ1-6
d_call: NA
v_call: TRBV15
clone_size: NA
cdr3_aa: CATSRVGLALHF
cdr3_nt: TGTGCCACCAGCAGAGTGGGGCTGGCCCTCCACTTT

j_call: TRBJ2-3
d_call: TRBD2
v_call: TRBV2
clone_size: once
cdr3_aa: CASSWGGSTDTQYF
cdr3_nt: TGTGCCAGCAGTTGGGGGGGAAGCACAGATACGCAGTATTTT

j_call: TRBJ2-5
d_call: NA
v_call: TRBV30
clone_size: NA
cdr3_aa: CASSSVRGTQYF
cdr3_nt: TGTGCCTCAAGTTCGGTCCGGGGGACCCAGTACTTC

j_call: TRBJ2-3
d_call: NA
v_call: TRBV28
clone_size: once
cdr3_aa: CASSFSTDTQYF
cdr3_nt: TGTGCCAGCAGTTTTAGCACAGATACGCAGTATTTT

j_call: TRBJ1-2
d_call: NA
v_call: TRBV28
clone_size: NA
cdr3_aa: CASSSGANYGYTF
cdr3_nt: TGTGCCAGCAGTTCTGGGGCCAACTATGGCTACACCTTC

j_call: TRBJ2-3
d_call: NA
v_call: TRBV7-8
clone_size: NA
cdr3_aa: CASRSLPTDTQYF
cdr3_nt: TGTGCCAGCAGAAGTCTACCCACAGATACGCAGTATTTT

j_call: TRBJ1-5
d_call: NA
v_call: TRBV28
clone_size: NA
cdr3_aa: CASSLSSQSQHF
cdr3_nt: TGTGCCAGCAGTTTATCATCGCAGTCCCAGCATTTT

j_call: TRBJ1-3
d_call: NA
v_call: TRBV19
clone_size: NA
cdr3_aa: CASRPGSTGNTIYF
cdr3_nt: TGTGCCAGCAGGCCGGGATCTACTGGAAACACCATATATTTT

j_call: TRBJ1-2
d_call: NA
v_call: TRBV27
clone_size: NA
cdr3_aa: CASRLTQNYGYTF
cdr3_nt: TGTGCCAGCAGGCTAACGCAGAACTATGGCTACACCTTC

j_call: TRBJ1-3
d_call: TRBD1
v_call: TRBV5-1
clone_size: NA
cdr3_aa: CASSQSAVTGAGNTIYF
cdr3_nt: TGCGCCAGCAGCCAAAGCGCAGTGACAGGGGCTGGAAACACCATATATTTT

j_call: TRBJ2-1
d_call: NA
v_call: TRBV19
clone_size: NA
cdr3_aa: CASRAGTLLLEQFF
cdr3_nt: TGTGCCAGTAGGGCCGGGACCCTCCTTCTTGAGCAGTTCTTC

j_call: TRBJ2-1
d_call: NA
v_call: TRBV6-5
clone_size: NA
cdr3_aa: CASSPIGSSYNEQFF
cdr3_nt: TGTGCCAGCAGTCCTATAGGGAGCTCCTACAATGAGCAGTTCTTC

j_call: TRBJ2-3
d_call: TRBD1
v_call: TRBV27
clone_size: NA
cdr3_aa: CASSWDRPSTDTQYF
cdr3_nt: TGTGCCAGCAGCTGGGACAGGCCAAGCACAGATACGCAGTATTTT

j_call: TRBJ2-2
d_call: NA
v_call: TRBV11-2
clone_size: NA
cdr3_aa: CASRGTTGNTGELFF
cdr3_nt: TGTGCCAGCAGGGGGACGACTGGAAACACCGGGGAGCTGTTTTTT

j_call: TRBJ1-5
d_call: NA
v_call: TRBV19
clone_size: once
cdr3_aa: CASSIDGWGNQPQHF
cdr3_nt: TGTGCCAGTAGTATAGATGGATGGGGAAATCAGCCCCAGCATTTT